The sequence of this T cell receptor (beta chain) was determined in a study of blood T cells in healthy people across ages (dated by TCRdb to 2013 to 2016). At the level of the whole study: In model experiments, roughly one uniquely barcoded TCR beta cDNA molecule per two T cells was captured by template switching. To track age-related changes in TCR beta repertoire diversity, the study relied on deep sequencing normalized with unique cDNA molecular identifiers. The donors were split into four age groups: young (average 16 years), middle-aged (about 40), aged (roughly 65) and long-lived (under 90). Using the same blood draw, the study looked at two additional independent replicas of 1 million unique cDNA reads for two donors, one aged 18 to 29 and the other aged 80 or older. What the research found in general, with its limitations: Since profiling was done on bulk unsorted PBMCs, naive and antigen-experienced compartments could not be conclusively compared. Compared with the aged group, the long-lived group had more naive CD4+ T cells, fewer expanded clones and increased TCR diversity, suggesting age selection. Observed TCR beta diversity correlated strongly with the percentage of naive T cells measured by flow cytometry. The CMV infection status of donors was not known, potentially confounding age-related changes in expanded clonotypes. As age increased, observed TCR beta diversity per million T cells dropped in a roughly linear way, and a significant reduction was already evident by age 40. Total diversity estimates from one million sequenced T cells were considered lower bounds and underestimates.

Regarding this clonotype: This receptor's antigen is unknown. Base qualities are not provided; no much larger clone lies one nucleotide away.

The donors were around 39 Caucasian individuals from Russia, aged roughly 6 to 95 years, who were systemically healthy. Ten milliliters of peripheral blood were drawn from each donor into EDTA-treated Vacutainer tubes. Ficoll-Paque density-gradient centrifugation was used to isolate PBMCs, with at least 7 million per sample. Trizol reagent was used to extract total RNA from the PBMCs, yielding at least 5 micrograms per sample. The percentages of naive CD45RAhigh/CD27high T cells were determined by flow cytometry on a PBMC aliquot from every donor. The library came from 5' RACE. TCRdb names Illumina HiSeq 2500 as the instrument used. A second about 7 to 11 cycle PCR used a sample-barcoded 5' primer and a J-beta primer mix. A unique molecular identifier was introduced onto each TCR beta cDNA molecule by a template-switch 5' adaptor carrying 12 random nucleotides. Each sample yielded at least 2.5 million CDR3-containing paired-end reads. All of the RNA was converted into first-strand cDNA using the Mint cDNA synthesis kit, with a TRBC-specific oligonucleotide serving as the primer. After uracil-DNA glycosylase treatment, a first 18-cycle PCR used universal primers M1SS and BC2_uni_R on all cDNA. Turning to the authors' computational methods: Each sample was normalized by randomly selecting 1 million high-quality reads, each carrying a distinct molecular identifier. Reads with shared molecular identifiers were discarded instead of being binned into consensus sequences. CDR3 identification, clonotype clustering and error correction used MiTCR with a Q25 quality threshold and the strictest error-elimination algorithm. A nonparametric unseen species model with Euler transformation was used to estimate lower-bound total TCR beta diversity. The public reads were run again by TCRdb, first through fastp at Q25 and then through MiXCR, and only productive beta chains were kept. Each entry merges the rows of one CDR3 protein and shows their most common DNA and genes. TCRdb's processing, not the authors', yielded these V and J calls. This sample lists approximately 960,000 distinct CDR3 sequences; 25% to 35% were detected once. The biggest ten clones account for roughly a tenth of the sample.

The sample also formed part of further work on T cells of mothers and their children. The second investigation adds: The donors were nine systemically healthy Caucasian individuals, made up of three mothers and their six children. cDNA synthesis used all of the extracted RNA, with approximately 1.4 ug of RNA in each 15 ul reaction. In the second PCR, the M1S primer introduced both the sample barcodes and 2-4 random nucleotides. Over 9.5 million TCR beta CDR3 reads were obtained for each mother, and approximately 3 million reads were obtained for each child. Thymic selection shapes the output of TCR recombination in a similar way in related and unrelated pairs, and inherited differences have a minor effect. Normalized repertoire overlap in related mother-child pairs was always slightly higher than in unrelated mother-child pairs, but the difference was never significant. Persistent microchimeric T cell clones were not detected, at a sensitivity of approximately 100 clones per million clonotypes. The study used deep NGS to compare TCR beta repertoires of mothers and children, seeking features distinguishing related mother-child pairs from unrelated individuals. The mean age was around 40 +/- 4 years for the mothers and approximately 11 +/- 4 years for the children. After adapter ligation with NEBNext reagents, the libraries were sequenced on Illumina HiSeq 2000 with 100+100 nt paired-end reads. Mother and child libraries were prepared a month apart and sequenced in separate runs to prevent cross-contamination. For each donor, somewhere between roughly 450,000 and 2,100,000 distinct TCR beta clonotypes were identified. Naive TCR beta clonotypes were estimated from low-frequency clonotypes matched to each donor's FACS-determined naive share, without sorting.

This sequence was found in a woman between 40 and 50 years old in good health. The sample consisted of blood.

The encoded CDR3 is CASSQGGSRYNEQFF. The base sequence is TGTGCCAGCAGCCAAGGGGGGAGCAGGTACAATGAGCAGTTCTTC. The V gene is TRBV3-1 and the J gene is TRBJ2-1; the D gene could be TRBD1 or TRBD2, each one agreeing over 5 bases. For CDR1 and CDR2, the germline V gene (reference sequence) lists LGHDT and YNNKEL. V is pared back by 1 base and J by 4 bases, with 11 bases lying between the germline termini. Spanning cysteine to phenylalanine, the CDR3 consists of 15 amino acids. Only the CDR3 DNA stays, 45 bases, in frame from base 1.